These 17 T cell receptor beta chains came from one sample sequenced in a study of T cells expressing NK-cell markers. TCRdb re-called the 5' RACE reads; every CDR3 protein appears as one record, without DNA. Its table records 250,000 or so distinct CDR3 sequences. Sequenced input: blood T cells: a sorted CD56 or NKG2C T cell subset, CD4+ or CD8+ T cells, or bulk PBMC T cells (not recorded which). The receptors here all came from a woman between 18 and 70 years old in good health.

The chain recombines TRBV9 with TRBJ2-3; TCRdb calls TRBD2, which cannot be checked without DNA. This CDR3 is built from 18 residues. CDR1 SGDLS and CDR2 YYNGEE come from the germline V gene. CDR3 protein: CASSVVGLAGGPKDTQYF.

The chain has TRBV12-3 or TRBV12-4 and TRBJ2-1; TCRdb indicates TRBD1, and absent DNA this call remains unverified. The CDR3 spans 15 residues. The CDR3 is CASSHRQGAYNEQFF.

The chain uses TRBV29-1 and TRBJ1-2. Germline V lookup: CDR1 SQVTM, CDR2 ANQGSEA. The CDR3 length is 14 residues. CDR3 amino acids: CSVALGSSNYGYTF. Using reference TRBV29-1 and TRBJ1-2 for the parts outside the CDR3, the full variable domain is SAVISQKPSRDICQRGTSLTIQCQVDSQVTMMFWYRQQPGQSLTLIATANQGSEATYESGFVIDKFPISRPNLTFSTLTVSNMSPEDSSIYLCSVALGSSNYGYTFGSGTRLTVV.

The chain employs TRBV29-1 and TRBJ2-3; the D gene TCRdb calls, TRBD1, cannot be checked with no DNA. In germline, CDR1 is SQVTM, CDR2 ANQGSEA. The CDR3 totals 16 residues. The CDR3 loop reads CSVEDPEGGLRDTQYF.

This chain joins TRBV7-7 and TRBJ2-5; absent DNA, TCRdb's TRBD2 call cannot be checked. The CDR3 is 15 residues long. The V gene's germline CDR1 is SSHAT and CDR2 FNYEAQ (reference sequence). The CDR3: CASSFGLAGAETQYF.

The CDR3 is CSARPTSTDTQYF. The chain combines TRBV20-1 with TRBJ2-3; absent DNA, TCRdb's TRBD1 call cannot be checked. From germline, CDR1 is DFQATT and CDR2 SNEGSKA (reference sequence). The CDR3 loop spans 13 amino acids.

The rearrangement links TRBV6-1 to TRBJ1-4; the D gene TCRdb calls, TRBD1, cannot be checked with no DNA. In germline, CDR1 is MNHNS, CDR2 SASEGT. There are 15 residues in the CDR3. This CDR3 reads CASSETGFIDEKLFF.

The V call is TRBV5-1, the J call TRBJ2-7. This CDR3 has 16 residues. From germline, CDR1 is SGHRS and CDR2 YFSETQ. This CDR3 is CASSLETTLDLYEQYF.

V gene TRBV20-1 combines with J gene TRBJ1-5; the TCRdb call, TRBD1, lacks DNA for checking. The CDR3 extends over 14 amino acids. Germline loops: CDR1 DFQATT, CDR2 SNEGSKA (reference sequence). CDR3 protein: CSAPGGKSNQPQHF.

The genes are TRBV25-1 and TRBJ2-5. Germline V lookup: CDR1 MGHDK, CDR2 SYGVNS. The length of the CDR3 is 12 residues. The CDR3 loop reads CASSDYRETQYF.

The chain links TRBV7-2 to TRBJ2-3. Germline V gene sequence: CDR1 SGHTA, CDR2 FQGNSA. CDR3 length: 13 amino acids. The chain's CDR3 is CASSLAHTDTQYF. The entire variable domain, with the rest obtained from reference TRBV7-2 and TRBJ2-3, is as follows: GAGVSQSPSNKVTEKGKDVELRCDPISGHTALYWYRQSLGQGLEFLIYFQGNSAPDKSGLPSDRFSAERTGGSVSTLTIQRTQQEDSAVYLCASSLAHTDTQYFGPGTRLTVL.

The gene calls are TRBV14 and TRBJ1-3. Germline V gene lookup returns CDR1 SGHDN and CDR2 FVKESK. The CDR3 runs 16 residues. The CDR3 spells CASSQDWAVSGNTIYF.

The rearrangement uses TRBV7-6 and TRBJ2-3. The CDR3 loop spans 14 amino acids. CDR1 and CDR2 (germline): SGHVS, FNYEAQ. Here the CDR3 reads CASSLVSRSDTQYF.

The rearrangement joins TRBV6-2 or TRBV6-3 to TRBJ2-3; without DNA, the TCRdb call of TRBD2 cannot be checked. Germline V CDR1 and CDR2: MNHEY, SVGEGT. The CDR3 is 15 amino acids. The CDR3 here is CASSPGLHSTDTQYF.

The chain carries TRBV5-1 and TRBJ2-5; TCRdb picks TRBD2, but there is no DNA to check that call. The CDR3 has 15 residues. Germline CDR1 and CDR2: SGHRS and YFSETQ. The CDR3: CASSSGTSGKETQYF.

V usage is TRBV29-1 and J usage is TRBJ2-7; the TCRdb call, TRBD1, lacks DNA for checking. The germline V gene has CDR1 SQVTM and CDR2 ANQGSEA. The CDR3 length is 11 residues. The chain's CDR3 is CSVLGDNEQYF.

The rearrangement joins TRBV12-3 or TRBV12-4 to TRBJ1-2; TCRdb returns TRBD1, unconfirmable since there is no DNA. CDR3 length: 14 amino acids. CDR3 protein: CASRYLGGYYGYTF.